The clone carrying this T cell receptor beta chain was seen only once. The participants were between roughly 18 and 90 years old and came from roughly 24 US areas. This entry comes from a study of blood T cell repertoires in COVID-19. Study-level information: Specimens from acute and convalescent COVID-19 originated in the United States, Italy and Spain. PBMCs, B-cell-depleted T cells, or T cells were the source of the cDNA or gDNA that made up the material.

Sequencing was performed with immunoSEQ multiplex PCR; in TCRdb, only in-frame clones are kept and a portion is missing. Of approximately 300,000 clones listed, approximately 90% are singletons. After removal of 3 bases from V and 1 base from J, the junction contained 5 bases not matched to a gene. From germline, CDR1 is MNHNY and CDR2 SVGAGI (reference sequence). The length of the CDR3 is 15 residues. The sequence was obtained from a woman under 40 who had recovered from COVID-19. Sequenced: PBMCs or T cells enriched from blood (not recorded which). The rearrangement links TRBV6-6 to TRBJ1-1; 7 bases are a match to TRBD1. DNA of the CDR3: TGTGCCAGCAGTTATAGGGGACAGCGGAACACTGAAGCTTTCTTT. It specifies CASSYRGQRNTEAFF.